Each of the 18 T cell receptor beta chains below was sequenced from the same sample in a study of blood T cell repertoires in COVID-19. Profiled with immunoSEQ multiplex PCR; TCRdb holds only in-frame clones, not every one. The sample holds approximately 120,000 clones, about four fifths seen once. Sequenced: peripheral blood. These receptors came from a human donor in a cohort sampled during active COVID-19.

The rearrangement uses TRBV18 and TRBJ2-7, with 9 bases aligning to TRBD1. The CDR3 is 16 residues long. Germline V gene data show CDR1 as KGHSH and CDR2 as LQKENI. Germline trimming cut 3 bases from V and 3 bases from J; bases unmatched to any gene: 9. The CDR3 DNA follows: TGTGCCAGCTCACCCAAACCGGGACAGGGATACTACGAGCAGTACTTC. Its protein is CASSPKPGQGYYEQYF.

CDR3 in amino acids: CAWTGRGQGNSPLHF. Here the CDR3 DNA reads TGTGCCTGGACCGGGAGGGGACAGGGTAATTCACCCCTCCACTTT. The chain uses TRBV30 and TRBJ1-6, with TRBD1 matching 9 bases. With 4 bases clipped from V and 6 bases from J, the junction kept 7 bases outside the gene matches. This CDR3 has 15 residues. Looked up from germline, CDR1 is GTSNPN and CDR2 is SVGIG (reference sequence). The full variable domain, its missing parts supplied by reference TRBV30 and TRBJ1-6, is SQTIHQWPATLVQPVGSPLSLECTVEGTSNPNLYWYRQAAGRGLQLLFYSVGIGQISSEVPQNLSASRPQDRQFILSSKKLLLSDSGFYLCAWTGRGQGNSPLHFGNGTRLTVT.

CDR3 in amino acids: CASTTPHRVSGNTIYF. The CDR3 DNA is TGTGCCAGCACAACCCCTCACAGGGTCTCTGGAAACACCATATATTTT. The gene calls are TRBV28 and TRBJ1-3, with D maybe TRBD1 (6 bases). V dropped 7 bases and J dropped 0 bases, with 16 bases sitting between them. Germline values: CDR1 MDHEN, CDR2 SYDVKM. CDR3 size: 16 residues. The complete variable domain, with remaining parts taken from reference TRBV28 and TRBJ1-3, reads DVKVTQSSRYLVKRTGEKVFLECVQDMDHENMFWYRQDPGLGLRLIYFSYDVKMKEKGDIPEGYSVSREKKERFSLILESASTNQTSMYLCASTTPHRVSGNTIYFGEGSWLTVV.

This clone has a single count. V is TRBV28 and J is TRBJ1-6, with D maybe TRBD1 (6 bases). Trimming pared 5 bases from V and 0 bases from J, leaving 11 bases between. Germline-derived CDR1 and CDR2 are MDHEN and SYDVKM. CDR3 length: 16 amino acids. The CDR3, as DNA: TGTGCCAGCAGTCCGGACAGAAACTCCTATAATTCACCCCTCCACTTT. It yields the protein CASSPDRNSYNSPLHF.

The V gene is TRBV5-4, the J gene TRBJ2-5; 7 bases are a match to TRBD2. The CDR3 is 14 amino acids. Germline trimming cut 4 bases from V and 2 bases from J; bases unmatched to any gene: 5. Germline V CDR1 and CDR2: SGHNT, YYREEE (reference sequence). The CDR3 spells CASSGGGEQETQYF. The CDR3 nucleotides read TGTGCCAGCAGCGGGGGGGGAGAGCAAGAGACCCAGTACTTC. The full variable domain, its missing parts supplied by reference TRBV5-4 and TRBJ2-5, is ETGVTQSPTHLIKTRGQQVTLRCSSQSGHNTVSWYQQALGQGPQFIFQYYREEENGRGNFPPRFSGLQFPNYSSELNVNALELDDSALYLCASSGGGEQETQYFGPGTRLLVL.

V gene TRBV5-6 combines with J gene TRBJ2-5; TRBD2 is a possible D gene (6 bases). The germline V and J ends were trimmed by 4 bases and 1 base, with 8 bases remaining between them. Germline V gene lookup returns CDR1 SGHDT and CDR2 YYEEEE. This CDR3 has 13 amino acids. The CDR3 loop reads CASSDGSQETQYF. CDR3 in DNA: TGTGCCAGCAGCGACGGGAGCCAAGAGACCCAGTACTTC.

The gene calls are TRBV2 and TRBJ2-7; D uncertain. The CDR3 contains 10 residues. The germline V and J ends were trimmed by 7 bases and 4 bases, with 5 bases remaining between them. Per germline, CDR1 SNHLY and CDR2 FYNNEI. CDR3 sequence: CASTSYEQYF. In DNA form, the CDR3 reads TGTGCCAGCACGTCTTACGAGCAGTACTTC.

This chain uses TRBV19 with TRBJ2-1, with D perhaps TRBD2 (6 bases). The CDR3 runs 16 residues. V was trimmed by 4 bases and J by 0 bases, leaving 13 bases between them. CDR1 is LNHDA and CDR2 is SQIVND in the germline V gene (reference sequence). CDR3 DNA sequence: TGTGCCAGTAGTAGATTAGCGGAAAGCTCCTACAATGAGCAGTTCTTC. Its translation: CASSRLAESSYNEQFF.

The J gene is TRBJ2-2, the V gene TRBV14; D not resolved. CDR3 length equals 15 residues. Germline CDR1 SGHDN, CDR2 FVKESK. V was shortened by 0 bases and J by 4 bases, with 9 bases between the two germline ends. CDR3 DNA: TGTGCCAGCAGCCAAGAAATACAGATCACCGGGGAGCTGTTTTTT. The encoded protein is CASSQEIQITGELFF.

The V call is TRBV19, the J call TRBJ2-7, with 8 bases lining up with TRBD1. CDR3 length: 14 amino acids. Germline loops: CDR1 LNHDA, CDR2 SQIVND (reference sequence). The V and J ends lost 7 bases and 2 bases, in that order; junction bases with no gene match: 7. The CDR3 region has the DNA TGTGCCAGTAATAGGGCAGGGGGCCCCTACGAGCAGTACTTC. Translated, it gives CASNRAGGPYEQYF. The variable domain in full, with the rest retrieved from reference TRBV19 and TRBJ2-7, is DGGITQSPKYLFRKEGQNVTLSCEQNLNHDAMYWYRQDPGQGLRLIYYSQIVNDFQKGDIAEGYSVSREKKESFPLTVTSAQKNPTAFYLCASNRAGGPYEQYFGPGTRLTVT.

The rearrangement uses TRBV6-5 and TRBJ1-3, with D unresolved. This CDR3 is built from 15 residues. The V gene lost 8 bases and the J gene lost 0 bases, with 14 bases spanning the gap. Germline values: CDR1 MNHEY, CDR2 SVGAGI. CDR3 bases: TGTGCCAGCCATAGAGAGGGTTACTCTGGAAACACCATATATTTT. It yields the protein CASHREGYSGNTIYF.

V gene TRBV4-3 combines with J gene TRBJ1-2, with TRBD1 matching over 10 bases. Trimming removed 1 base from V and 8 bases from J; junction bases left unmatched: 7. This CDR3 is 15 amino acids long. Germline-derived CDR1 and CDR2 are LGHNA and YSLEER. The CDR3 sequence: CASSQGTGGPMGYTF. The CDR3 bases are TGCGCCAGCAGCCAAGGGACAGGGGGGCCAATGGGCTACACCTTC.

This chain connects TRBV19 to TRBJ1-1; D unresolved. The CDR3 extends over 14 amino acids. The germline CDR1 and CDR2 sequences are LNHDA and SQIVND (reference sequence). Trimming pared 9 bases from V and 0 bases from J, leaving 14 bases between. The CDR3 region is CASNAGYMNTEAFF. CDR3 nucleotide sequence: TGTGCCAGCAACGCAGGTTACATGAACACTGAAGCTTTCTTT.

This chain uses TRBV6-2 or TRBV6-3 with TRBJ2-7, with D uncertain. Trimming cost V 2 bases and J 0 bases, with 11 bases left between them. This CDR3 is 15 amino acids long. In germline, CDR1 is MNHEY, CDR2 SVGEGT. The CDR3 protein is CASSYEVTTSYEQYF. CDR3 nucleotides: TGTGCCAGCAGTTACGAGGTGACGACCTCCTACGAGCAGTACTTC.

The V gene is TRBV5-1, the J gene TRBJ2-5; 12 bases agree with TRBD2. CDR3 length equals 20 residues. Germline V lookup: CDR1 SGHRS, CDR2 YFSETQ. The junction had 18 bases not matched to a gene; V was cut back by 3 bases and J by 3 bases. CDR3 DNA sequence: TGCGCCAGCAGCTCATCTCGACTAGCGGGGGCGGCTGTGGAAAAAGAGACCCAGTACTTC. Its protein is CASSSSRLAGAAVEKETQYF.

This clone came up once. This sequence joins TRBV6-1 and TRBJ1-1; unclear D gene. Germline V gene data show CDR1 as MNHNS and CDR2 as SASEGT. V lost 2 bases and J 0 bases, leaving 10 bases between the germline ends. The CDR3 consists of 15 residues. The CDR3 reads CASSERGAMNTEAFF. In DNA, the CDR3 is TGTGCCAGCAGTGAACGGGGAGCAATGAACACTGAAGCTTTCTTT.

V usage is TRBV28 and J usage is TRBJ1-2, with 8 bases lining up with TRBD1. The CDR3 runs 13 residues. V lost 7 bases, J lost 7 bases, and 8 bases stayed unmatched. Germline V lookup: CDR1 MDHEN, CDR2 SYDVKM. As DNA, the CDR3 is TGTGCCAGCAAACAGGGGGGGGTCGGTGGCTACACCTTC. It encodes CASKQGGVGGYTF.

The chain employs TRBV5-4 and TRBJ1-2; tentatively, D is TRBD1 (5 bases). This CDR3 comprises 14 residues. The germline V gene encodes CDR1 SGHNT and CDR2 YYREEE (reference sequence). V lost 5 bases, J lost 7 bases, and 18 bases lay in between. The CDR3 DNA follows: TGTGCCAGCAGTCGTACACAGGTTTCGGGTGGCTACACCTTC. Translation: CASSRTQVSGGYTF.